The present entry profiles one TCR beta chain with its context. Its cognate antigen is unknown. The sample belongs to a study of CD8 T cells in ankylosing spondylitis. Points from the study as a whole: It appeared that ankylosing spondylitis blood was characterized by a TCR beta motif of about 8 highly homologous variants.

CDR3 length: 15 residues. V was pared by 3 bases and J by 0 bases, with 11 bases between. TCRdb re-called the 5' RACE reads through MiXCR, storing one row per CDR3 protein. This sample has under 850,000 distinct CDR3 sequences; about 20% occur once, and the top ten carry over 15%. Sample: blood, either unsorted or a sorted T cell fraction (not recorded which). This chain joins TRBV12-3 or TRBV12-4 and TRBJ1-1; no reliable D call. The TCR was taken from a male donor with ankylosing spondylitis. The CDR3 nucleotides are TGTGCCAGCAGTTTTGTAGCAGACCTGAACACTGAAGCTTTCTTT. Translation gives CASSFVADLNTEAFF.